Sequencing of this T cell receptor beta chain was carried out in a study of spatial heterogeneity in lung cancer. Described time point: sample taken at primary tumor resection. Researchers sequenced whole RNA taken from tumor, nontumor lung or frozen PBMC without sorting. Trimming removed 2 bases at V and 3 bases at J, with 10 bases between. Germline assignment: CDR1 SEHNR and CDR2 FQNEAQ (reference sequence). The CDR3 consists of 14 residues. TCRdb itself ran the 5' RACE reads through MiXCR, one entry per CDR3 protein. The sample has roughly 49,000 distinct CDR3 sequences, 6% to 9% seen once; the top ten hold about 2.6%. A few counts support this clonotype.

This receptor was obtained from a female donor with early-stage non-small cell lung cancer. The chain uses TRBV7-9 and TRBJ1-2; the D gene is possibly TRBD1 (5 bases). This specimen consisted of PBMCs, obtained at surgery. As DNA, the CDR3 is TGTGCCAGCAGCTTAAAGCAAGGGGACTATGGCTACACCTTC. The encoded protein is CASSLKQGDYGYTF.